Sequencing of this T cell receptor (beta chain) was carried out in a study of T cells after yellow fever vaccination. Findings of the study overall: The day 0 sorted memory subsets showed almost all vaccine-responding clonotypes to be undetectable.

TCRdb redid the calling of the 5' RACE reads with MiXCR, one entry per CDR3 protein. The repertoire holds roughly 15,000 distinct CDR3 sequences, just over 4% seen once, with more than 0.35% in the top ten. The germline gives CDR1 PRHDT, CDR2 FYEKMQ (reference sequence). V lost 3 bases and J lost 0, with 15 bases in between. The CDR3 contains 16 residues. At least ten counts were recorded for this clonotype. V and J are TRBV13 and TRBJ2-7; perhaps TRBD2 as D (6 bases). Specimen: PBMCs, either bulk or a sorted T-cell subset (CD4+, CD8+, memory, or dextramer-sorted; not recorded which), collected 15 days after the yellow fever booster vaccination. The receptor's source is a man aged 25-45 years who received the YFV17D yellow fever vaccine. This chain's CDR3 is CASSLPAGRSSYEQYF. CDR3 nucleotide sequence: TGTGCCAGCAGCTTGCCGGCGGGAAGGAGCTCCTACGAGCAGTACTTC.